This T cell receptor (beta chain) came from a study of T cell responses to AZD1222 COVID-19 vaccine. Whole-study findings and limits: Possibly, clonal diversity was underestimated; donors were largely white British and included more females. The repertoires were collected only after the peak T cell response.

TCRdb's copy holds only in-frame clones and misses some; the assay was immunoSEQ multiplex PCR. The repertoire has roughly 90,000 clones, more than 70% of them found once; the top ten carry about 5%. This clone was seen a handful of times. What it binds is unknown. V shed 7 bases and J 3 bases; nucleotides not matched to a gene: 7. The CDR3 has 15 residues. Germline V CDR1 and CDR2: SGHRS, YFSETQ. Source: peripheral blood, taken 28 days after the second AZD1222 dose. This clonotype was sampled from an adult who received the AZD1222 COVID-19 vaccine. The V call is TRBV5-1, the J call TRBJ2-5; 12 bases agree with TRBD2. CDR3 sequence (DNA): TGCGCCAGCCAAGGACTAGCGGGGAACGAAGAGACCCAGTACTTC. This encodes CASQGLAGNEETQYF.